Listed here is a single T cell receptor beta chain. Its antigen is currently unknown. This sample was included in a study of identical twins. Template switching added a universal primer site, and cDNA bore unique molecular identifiers. TCRdb analysed the 5' RACE reads with MiXCR anew, one entry per CDR3 protein. The repertoire holds more than 1.5 million distinct CDR3 sequences, around 29% seen once, with more than 0.25% in the top ten. The CDR3 is 13 amino acids. Per germline, CDR1 SQVTM and CDR2 ANQGSEA. With 4 bases clipped from V and 3 bases from J, the junction kept 6 bases outside the gene matches. Whole-study findings and limits: Low generation probability was overrepresented in out-of-frame alpha sequences shared by twins. Out-of-frame beta sequences exhibited a weaker degree of excess twin sharing.

Healthy Caucasian donors formed the entire cohort. The V gene is TRBV29-1, the J gene TRBJ2-7; 7 positions agree with TRBD2. The clonotype originates from a newborn girl in good health. The specimen sequenced was cord blood. CDR3 sequence reads: CSVGGRGLYEQYF. Here the CDR3 DNA reads TGCAGCGTTGGGGGGAGGGGTCTCTACGAGCAGTACTTC.